The 12 T cell receptor beta chains below were found in one sample sequenced in a study of blood T cell repertoires in COVID-19. Clones were sequenced by immunoSEQ multiplex PCR, and TCRdb holds only the in-frame ones, with some missing. This table holds approximately 350,000 clones, more than 70% found once. The sequenced material came from peripheral blood. The receptors here all came from a man in his forties with acute or convalescent COVID-19.

The V gene is TRBV28, the J gene TRBJ1-5; no reliable D call. CDR3 length: 12 residues. From germline, CDR1 is MDHEN and CDR2 SYDVKM. V was pared by 3 bases and J by 4 bases, with 4 bases between. The CDR3 nucleotides are TGTGCCAGCAGTTTCCAGAATCAGCCCCAGCATTTT. Protein sequence: CASSFQNQPQHF. Full variable domain (missing parts from reference TRBV28 and TRBJ1-5): DVKVTQSSRYLVKRTGEKVFLECVQDMDHENMFWYRQDPGLGLRLIYFSYDVKMKEKGDIPEGYSVSREKKERFSLILESASTNQTSMYLCASSFQNQPQHFGDGTRLSIL.

This clone has just one count. The gene calls are TRBV28 and TRBJ1-2; 7 positions match TRBD1. Per germline, CDR1 MDHEN and CDR2 SYDVKM. CDR3 length equals 11 residues. The V gene end was trimmed by 6 bases and the J gene end by 8 bases; junction bases not matched to a gene: 3. The CDR3 DNA reads TGTGCCAGCAGAGGGACAGTGGGCTACACCTTC. This translates into CASRGTVGYTF.

The rearrangement joins TRBV13 to TRBJ1-2; 7 bases match TRBD1. There are 15 residues in the CDR3. The germline CDR1 and CDR2 sequences are PRHDT and FYEKMQ (reference sequence). Unmatched junction bases numbered 11, after V lost 5 bases and J lost 5 bases. The CDR3 DNA sequence: TGTGCCAGCAGCGGTGGGACAGAGCCGTCTTATGGCTACACCTTC. Translated: CASSGGTEPSYGYTF.

The V call is TRBV5-1, the J call TRBJ2-1, with 11 nucleotides matching TRBD2. Germline values: CDR1 SGHRS, CDR2 YFSETQ. This CDR3 region has 16 residues. J was trimmed by 5 bases and V by 3 bases; bases with no gene match: 7. The CDR3 nucleotides are TGCGCCAGCAGCTGGCCTAGCGGGGGGAGTCACAATGAGCAGTTCTTC. Translating it yields CASSWPSGGSHNEQFF.

This chain connects TRBV7-6 to TRBJ2-3; 7 nucleotides agree with TRBD1. In germline, CDR1 is SGHVS, CDR2 FNYEAQ. The V gene end was trimmed by 1 base and the J gene end by 2 bases; junction bases not matched to a gene: 3. This CDR3 contains 15 residues. CDR3 DNA sequence: TGTGCCAGCAGCTTAGACAGGGGATTCACAGATACGCAGTATTTT. Translated: CASSLDRGFTDTQYF.

The gene calls are TRBV4-2 and TRBJ1-2; D is unclear. This CDR3 region has 14 residues. Per the germline V gene, CDR1 is LGHNA and CDR2 is YNFKEQ. V was trimmed by 0 bases and J by 4 bases, leaving 9 bases between them. As DNA, the CDR3 is TGTGCCAGCAGCCAAGATCAGGCAGTCTATGGCTACACCTTC. Its translation: CASSQDQAVYGYTF.

The J gene is TRBJ2-3, the V gene TRBV9, with D maybe TRBD2 (5 bases). The CDR3 totals 14 residues. Germline CDR1 and CDR2: SGDLS and YYNGEE. Trimming shortened V by 3 bases and J by 0 bases, and 8 bases separated the two germline ends. CDR3 nucleotides: TGTGCCAGCAGCGGAAGGACTAGCACAGATACGCAGTATTTT. It specifies CASSGRTSTDTQYF.

This chain uses TRBV24-1 with TRBJ2-5; weak D call: TRBD1 (5 bases). This CDR3 is built from 15 residues. CDR1 is KGHDR and CDR2 is SFDVKD in the germline V gene. With 4 bases removed from V and 5 bases from J, the gap between germline ends came to 16 bases. The CDR3 region has the DNA TGTGCCACCAGTGACTTGCCCCCCTCAGGGGAGACCCAGTACTTC. It translates to CATSDLPPSGETQYF.

This chain connects TRBV6-4 to TRBJ2-3, with no clear D. There are 16 residues in the CDR3. V gave up 0 bases and J gave up 0 bases, with 10 bases separating them. Germline V lookup: CDR1 MRHNA, CDR2 SNTAGT. Here the CDR3 DNA reads TGTGCCAGCAGTGACTCGATCGACGGGAGCACAGATACGCAGTATTTT. It is translated as CASSDSIDGSTDTQYF.

This clone was recorded a few times. The chain has TRBV10-3 and TRBJ2-2; perhaps TRBD2 as D (5 bases). The CDR3 covers 12 residues. V was trimmed by 6 bases and J by 6 bases, leaving 8 bases between them. Germline CDR1 ENHRY, CDR2 SYGVKD. CDR3 sequence (DNA): TGTGCCATCAGAAGGGAGTCCGGGGAGCTGTTTTTT. It is translated as CAIRRESGELFF.

The chain links TRBV27 to TRBJ2-1; 10 nucleotides align to TRBD1. There are 15 residues in the CDR3. Germline V gene lookup returns CDR1 MNHEY and CDR2 SMNVEV (reference sequence). J lost 7 bases, V lost 4 bases, and 7 bases had no gene match. This chain's CDR3 is CASSSRGDRGNEQFF. The CDR3, as DNA: TGTGCCAGCAGTTCACGGGGGGACAGGGGTAATGAGCAGTTCTTC.

The rearrangement joins TRBV7-2 to TRBJ2-5; D might be TRBD2 (5 bases). Trimming pared 2 bases from V and 4 bases from J, leaving 11 bases between. CDR3 length: 14 amino acids. CDR1 is SGHTA, CDR2 FQGNSA, per germline. CDR3 loop: CASSLSIAPETQYF. The CDR3 bases are TGTGCCAGCAGCTTATCAATAGCGCCAGAGACCCAGTACTTC.